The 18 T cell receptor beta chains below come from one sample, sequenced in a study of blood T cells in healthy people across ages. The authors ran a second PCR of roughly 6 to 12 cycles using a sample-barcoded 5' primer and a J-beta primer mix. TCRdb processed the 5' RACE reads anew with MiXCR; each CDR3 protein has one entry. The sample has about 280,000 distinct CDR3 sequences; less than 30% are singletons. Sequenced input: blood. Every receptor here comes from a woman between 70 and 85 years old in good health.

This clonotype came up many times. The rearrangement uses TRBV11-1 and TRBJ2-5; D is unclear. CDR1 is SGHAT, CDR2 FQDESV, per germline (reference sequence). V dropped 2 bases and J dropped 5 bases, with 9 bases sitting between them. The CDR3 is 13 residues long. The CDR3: CASSLQGLETQYF. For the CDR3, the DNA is TGTGCCAGCAGCTTACAAGGGTTGGAGACCCAGTACTTC.

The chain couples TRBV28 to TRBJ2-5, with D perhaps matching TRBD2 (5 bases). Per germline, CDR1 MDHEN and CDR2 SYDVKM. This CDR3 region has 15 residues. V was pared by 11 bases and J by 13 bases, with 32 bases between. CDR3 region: CACISGPTDHYERYF. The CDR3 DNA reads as TGTGCCTGCATAAGCGGTCCGACGGACCACTACGAGCGGTACTTC.

The CDR3 bases are TGTGCCAGCAGCCAATTACTAGCGGGAGTAAATGAGCAGTTCTTC. It specifies CASSQLLAGVNEQFF. This rearrangement joins TRBV3-1 to TRBJ2-1; 11 bases match TRBD2. Germline V lookup: CDR1 LGHDT, CDR2 YNNKEL (reference sequence). CDR3 size: 15 residues. Unmatched junction bases numbered 4, after V lost 2 bases and J lost 7 bases.

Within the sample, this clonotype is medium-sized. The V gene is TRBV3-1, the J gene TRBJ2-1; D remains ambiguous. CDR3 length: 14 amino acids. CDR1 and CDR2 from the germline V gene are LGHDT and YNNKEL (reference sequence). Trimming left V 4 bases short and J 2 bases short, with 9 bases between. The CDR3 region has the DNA TGTGCCAGCAGCCTTGGCGTAACCTACAATGAGCAGTTCTTC. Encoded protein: CASSLGVTYNEQFF.

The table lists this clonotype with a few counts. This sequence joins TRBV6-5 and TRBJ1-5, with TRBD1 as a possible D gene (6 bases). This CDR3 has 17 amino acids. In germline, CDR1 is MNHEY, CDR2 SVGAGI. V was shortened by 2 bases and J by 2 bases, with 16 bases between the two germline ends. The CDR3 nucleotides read TGTGCCAGCAGTTACCCGTTTGGGGGCGAGGGCAATCAGCCCCAGCATTTT. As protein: CASSYPFGGEGNQPQHF.

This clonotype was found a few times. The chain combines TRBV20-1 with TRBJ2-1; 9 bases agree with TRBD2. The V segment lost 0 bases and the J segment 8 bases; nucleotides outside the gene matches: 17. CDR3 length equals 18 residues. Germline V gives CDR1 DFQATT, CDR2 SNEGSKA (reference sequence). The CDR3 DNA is TGCAGTGCTAGAGATCCAGACCCCCGGCGGGAGGGCCACGATGAGCAGTTCTTC. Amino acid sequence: CSARDPDPRREGHDEQFF.

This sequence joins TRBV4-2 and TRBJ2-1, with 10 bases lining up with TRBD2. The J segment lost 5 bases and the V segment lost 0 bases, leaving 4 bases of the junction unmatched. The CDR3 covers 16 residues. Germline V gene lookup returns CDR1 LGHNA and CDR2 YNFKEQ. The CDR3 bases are TGTGCCAGCAGCCAAGATCTTAGCGGGGGGCACAATGAGCAGTTCTTC. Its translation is CASSQDLSGGHNEQFF.

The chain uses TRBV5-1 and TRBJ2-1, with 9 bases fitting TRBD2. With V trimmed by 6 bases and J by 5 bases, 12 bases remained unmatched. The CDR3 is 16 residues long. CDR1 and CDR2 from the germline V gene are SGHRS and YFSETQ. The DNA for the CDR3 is TGCGCCAGCACCCTCACGGCGGGAGGGGTCAACAATGAGCAGTTCTTC. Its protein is CASTLTAGGVNNEQFF.

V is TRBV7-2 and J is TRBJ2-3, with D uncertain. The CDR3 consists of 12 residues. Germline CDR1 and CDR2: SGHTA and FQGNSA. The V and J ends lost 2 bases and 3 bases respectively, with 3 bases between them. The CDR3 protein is CASSLFTDTQYF. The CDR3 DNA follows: TGTGCCAGCAGCTTATTTACAGATACGCAGTATTTT.

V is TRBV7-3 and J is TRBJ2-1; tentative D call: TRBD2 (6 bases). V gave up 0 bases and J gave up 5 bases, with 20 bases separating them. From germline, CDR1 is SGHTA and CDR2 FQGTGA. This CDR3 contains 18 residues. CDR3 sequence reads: CASSLTALGGTLDNEQFF. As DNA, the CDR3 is TGTGCCAGCAGCTTAACCGCCCTTGGAGGGACCTTGGACAATGAGCAGTTCTTC.

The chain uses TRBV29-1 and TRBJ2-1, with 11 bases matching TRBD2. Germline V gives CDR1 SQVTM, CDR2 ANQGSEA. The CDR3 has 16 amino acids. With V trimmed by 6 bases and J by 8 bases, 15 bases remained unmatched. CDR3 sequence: CSVKLPLAGGSDEQFF. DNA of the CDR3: TGCAGCGTAAAACTACCTCTAGCGGGAGGTAGCGATGAGCAGTTCTTC.

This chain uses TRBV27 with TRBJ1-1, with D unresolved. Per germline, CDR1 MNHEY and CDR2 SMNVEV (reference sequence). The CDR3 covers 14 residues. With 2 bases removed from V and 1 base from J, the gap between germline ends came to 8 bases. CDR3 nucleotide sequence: TGTGCCAGCAGTTTAAAGGGTAGGAACACTGAAGCTTTCTTT. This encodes CASSLKGRNTEAFF.

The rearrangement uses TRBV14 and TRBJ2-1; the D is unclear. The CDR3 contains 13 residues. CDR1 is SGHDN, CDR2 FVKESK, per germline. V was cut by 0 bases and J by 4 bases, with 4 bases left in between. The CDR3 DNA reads TGTGCCAGCAGCCAAGATAGTTACAATGAGCAGTTCTTC. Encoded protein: CASSQDSYNEQFF. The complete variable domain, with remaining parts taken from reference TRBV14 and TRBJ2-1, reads EAGVTQFPSHSVIEKGQTVTLRCDPISGHDNLYWYRRVMGKEIKFLLHFVKESKQDESGMPNNRFLAERTGGTYSTLKVQPAELEDSGVYFCASSQDSYNEQFFGPGTRLTVL.

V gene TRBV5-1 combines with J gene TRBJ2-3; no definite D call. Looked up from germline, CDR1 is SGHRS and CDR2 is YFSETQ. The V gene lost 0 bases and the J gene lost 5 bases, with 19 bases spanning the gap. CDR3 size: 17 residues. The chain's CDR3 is CASSLVALRGTEDTQYF. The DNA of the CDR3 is TGCGCCAGCAGCTTGGTTGCATTACGTGGTACAGAAGATACGCAGTATTTT.

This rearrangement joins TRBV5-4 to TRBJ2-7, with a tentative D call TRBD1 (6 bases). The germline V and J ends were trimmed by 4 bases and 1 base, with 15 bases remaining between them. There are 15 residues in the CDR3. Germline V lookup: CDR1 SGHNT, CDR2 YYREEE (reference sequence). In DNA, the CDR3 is TGTGCCAGCAGCACTTCCGGGACATTTTCCTACGAGCAGTACTTC. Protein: CASSTSGTFSYEQYF.

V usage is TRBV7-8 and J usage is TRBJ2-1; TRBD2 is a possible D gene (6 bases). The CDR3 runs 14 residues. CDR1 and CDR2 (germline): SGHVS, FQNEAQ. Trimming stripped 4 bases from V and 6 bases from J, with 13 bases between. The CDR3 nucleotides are TGTGCCAGCAGCTGGGGGACCGGGGGCAATGAGCAGTTCTTC. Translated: CASSWGTGGNEQFF.

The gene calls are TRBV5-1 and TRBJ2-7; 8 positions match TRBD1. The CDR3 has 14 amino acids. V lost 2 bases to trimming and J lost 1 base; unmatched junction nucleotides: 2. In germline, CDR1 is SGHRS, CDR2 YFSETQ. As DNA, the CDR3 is TGCGCCAGCAGCTTACAGGGGGGATCCTACGAGCAGTACTTC. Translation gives CASSLQGGSYEQYF. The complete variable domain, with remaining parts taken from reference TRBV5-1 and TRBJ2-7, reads KAGVTQTPRYLIKTRGQQVTLSCSPISGHRSVSWYQQTPGQGLQFLFEYFSETQRNKGNFPGRFSGRQFSNSRSEMNVSTLELGDSALYLCASSLQGGSYEQYFGPGTRLTVT.

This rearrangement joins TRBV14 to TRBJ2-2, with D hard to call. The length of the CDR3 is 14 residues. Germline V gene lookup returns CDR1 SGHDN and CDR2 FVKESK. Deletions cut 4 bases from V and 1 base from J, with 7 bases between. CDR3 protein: CASSLLMNTGELFF. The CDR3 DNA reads TGTGCCAGCAGCCTCCTTATGAACACCGGGGAGCTGTTTTTT. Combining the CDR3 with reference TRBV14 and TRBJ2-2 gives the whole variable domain EAGVTQFPSHSVIEKGQTVTLRCDPISGHDNLYWYRRVMGKEIKFLLHFVKESKQDESGMPNNRFLAERTGGTYSTLKVQPAELEDSGVYFCASSLLMNTGELFFGEGSRLTVL.